This T cell receptor (beta chain) is from a study of T cells in Graves' hyperthyroidism and ophthalmopathy. Whole-study results and caveats: A 13 V-J model separated ophthalmopathy from stable hyperthyroidism. The model identified upcoming ophthalmopathy a median around 7.1 months ahead of onset. Also found in blood were most expanded thyroid clonotypes above 0.001.

This CDR3 has 12 amino acids. V lost 4 bases, J lost 4 bases, and 7 bases lay in between. The V gene's germline CDR1 is SNHLY and CDR2 FYNNEI. Each diagnosis drew on symptoms, thyroxine, TRAb, thyroid ultrasound and orbital computed tomography findings. Amplified TCR beta CDR3 regions derived from RNA transcripts. Primed by the HTBI set, a first-round RT-PCR was run on the TCR CDR3. TCRdb re-analysed the multiplex PCR reads in MiXCR, keeping a single row per CDR3 protein. Among hundreds of thousands of distinct CDR3 sequences listed, more than 15% were seen once. This clonotype was recorded many times. Its target is unknown.

The sample was blood. This sequence was found in a woman aged 18 to 35 with Graves' ophthalmopathy. This chain joins TRBV2 and TRBJ1-2; D is uncertain. The CDR3 sequence: CASSVSGYGYTF. The CDR3 DNA reads as TGTGCCAGCAGTGTTTCTGGCTATGGCTACACCTTC.